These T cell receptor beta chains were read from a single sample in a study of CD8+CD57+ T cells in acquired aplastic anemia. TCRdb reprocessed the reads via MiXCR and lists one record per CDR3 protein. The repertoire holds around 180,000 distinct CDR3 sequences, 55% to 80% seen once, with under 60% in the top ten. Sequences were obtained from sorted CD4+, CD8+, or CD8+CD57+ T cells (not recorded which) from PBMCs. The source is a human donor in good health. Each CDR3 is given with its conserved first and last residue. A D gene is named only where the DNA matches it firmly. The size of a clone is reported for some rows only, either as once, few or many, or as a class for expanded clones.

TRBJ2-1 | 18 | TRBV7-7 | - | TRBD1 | CASSLAPTRTGKGNEQFF | TGTGCTAGCAGCTTAGCGCCAACCCGGACAGGGAAGGGCAATGAGCAGTTCTTC
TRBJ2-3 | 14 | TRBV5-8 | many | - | CASSFGPSGDTQYF | TGTGCCAGCAGCTTCGGACCCTCCGGGGATACGCAGTATTTT
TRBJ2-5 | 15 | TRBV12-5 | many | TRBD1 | CASGLGQGFQETQYF | TGTGCTAGTGGTTTGGGACAGGGCTTCCAAGAGACCCAGTACTTC
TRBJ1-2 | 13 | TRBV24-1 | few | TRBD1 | CATSDGTAYGYTF | TGTGCCACCAGTGATGGGACAGCCTATGGCTACACCTTC
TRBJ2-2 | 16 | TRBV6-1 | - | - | CASPTSDSLNTGELFF | TGTGCCAGCCCAACCTCGGACAGTTTGAACACCGGGGAGCTGTTTTTT
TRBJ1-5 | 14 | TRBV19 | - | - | CASSISGIYQPQHF | TGTGCCAGTAGTATATCAGGGATCTATCAGCCCCAGCATTTT
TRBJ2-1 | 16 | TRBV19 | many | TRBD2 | CASSLSGTSGYNEQFF | TGTGCCAGTAGTCTTTCCGGGACTAGCGGTTACAATGAGCAGTTCTTC
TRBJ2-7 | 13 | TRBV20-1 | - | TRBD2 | CSARGSGNYEQYF | TGCAGTGCTAGGGGTAGCGGGAACTACGAGCAGTACTTC
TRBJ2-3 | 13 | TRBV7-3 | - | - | CASSLVQADTQYF | TGTGCCAGCAGCTTAGTCCAGGCAGATACGCAGTATTTT
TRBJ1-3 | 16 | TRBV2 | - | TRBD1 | CASSSRGQHSGNTIYF | TGTGCCAGCAGTAGTCGGGGACAGCACTCTGGAAACACCATATATTTT
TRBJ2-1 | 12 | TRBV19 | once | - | CASRGYNSEQFF | TGTGCCAGTAGGGGGTATAATAGTGAGCAGTTCTTC
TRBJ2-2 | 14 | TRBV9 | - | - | CASSGSRDTGELFF | TGTGCCAGCAGCGGGAGTAGGGACACCGGGGAGCTGTTTTTT
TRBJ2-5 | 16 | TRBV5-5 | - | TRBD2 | CASSLAASGVPLTQYF | TGTGCCAGCAGCTTGGCGGCTAGCGGGGTCCCTTTGACCCAGTACTTC
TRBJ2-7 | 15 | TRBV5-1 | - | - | CASSPHPGVSYEQYF | TGCGCCAGCAGCCCCCACCCGGGGGTGTCCTACGAGCAGTACTTC
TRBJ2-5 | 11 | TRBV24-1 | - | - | CAASDSETQYF | TGTGCCGCCAGTGATTCCGAGACCCAGTACTTC
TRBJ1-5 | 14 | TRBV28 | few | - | CASSGGSGNQPQHF | TGTGCCAGCAGTGGGGGAAGCGGCAATCAGCCCCAGCATTTT
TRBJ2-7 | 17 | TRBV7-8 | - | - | CASSLAGLEPDTYEQYF | TGTGCCAGCAGCTTAGCTGGACTCGAACCAGACACCTACGAGCAGTACTTC
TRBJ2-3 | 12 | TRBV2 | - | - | CASMRGTDTQYF | TGTGCCAGCATGAGGGGAACAGATACGCAGTATTTT
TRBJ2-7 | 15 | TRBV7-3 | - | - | CASSPSDILIREQYF | TGTGCCAGCAGCCCAAGCGACATCTTGATTCGGGAGCAGTACTTC
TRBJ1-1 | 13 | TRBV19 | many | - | CASTALRNTEAFF | TGTGCCAGTACGGCGTTGCGGAACACTGAAGCTTTCTTT
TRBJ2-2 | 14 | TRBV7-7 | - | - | CASSPSGEVGELFF | TGTGCCAGCAGCCCCTCGGGGGAGGTCGGGGAGCTGTTTTTT
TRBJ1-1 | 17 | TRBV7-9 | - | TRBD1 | CASSPGTDHPMNTEAFF | TGTGCCAGCAGCCCTGGGACAGACCACCCGATGAACACTGAAGCTTTCTTT
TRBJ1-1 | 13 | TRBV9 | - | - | CASSVIGGTEAFF | TGTGCCAGCAGCGTAATCGGGGGCACTGAAGCTTTCTTT
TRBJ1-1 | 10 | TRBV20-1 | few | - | CSAGADEAFF | TGCAGTGCTGGGGCGGATGAAGCTTTCTTT
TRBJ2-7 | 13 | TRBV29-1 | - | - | CSVQDGRSYEQYF | TGCAGCGTTCAAGACGGCAGGTCCTACGAGCAGTACTTC
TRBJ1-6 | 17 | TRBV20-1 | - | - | CSARDGHPSSYNSPLHF | TGCAGTGCTAGAGACGGACACCCGAGCTCCTATAATTCACCCCTCCACTTT
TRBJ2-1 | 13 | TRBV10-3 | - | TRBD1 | CAIGTGSSYEQFF | TGTGCCATCGGGACAGGTTCCTCCTACGAGCAGTTCTTC
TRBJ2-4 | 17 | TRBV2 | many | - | CASSEDLGGAAKNIQYF | TGTGCCAGCAGTGAAGATCTAGGAGGGGCAGCCAAAAACATTCAGTACTTC
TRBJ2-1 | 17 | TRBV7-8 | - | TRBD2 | CASRRGLAGEPYNEQFF | TGTGCCAGCAGACGAGGACTAGCGGGAGAACCCTACAATGAGCAGTTCTTC
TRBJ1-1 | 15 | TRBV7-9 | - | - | CASSLDQVVGTEAFF | TGTGCCAGCAGCTTAGATCAGGTGGTAGGCACTGAAGCTTTCTTT
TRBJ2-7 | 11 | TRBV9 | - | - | CASSSQGRQYF | TGTGCCAGCAGCTCGCAGGGACGGCAGTACTTC
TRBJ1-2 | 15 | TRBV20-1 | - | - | CSARKGGGENYGYTF | TGCAGTGCTAGAAAGGGTGGGGGGGAAAACTATGGCTACACCTTC
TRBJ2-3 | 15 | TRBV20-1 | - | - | CSARDRIISTDTQYF | TGCAGTGCTAGAGATCGGATAATCAGCACAGATACGCAGTATTTT
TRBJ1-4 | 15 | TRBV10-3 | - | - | CAISEAFATNEKLFF | TGTGCCATCAGTGAGGCATTCGCAACTAATGAAAAACTGTTTTTT
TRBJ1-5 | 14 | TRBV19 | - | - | CASRIRDSNQPQHF | TGTGCCAGTAGAATCCGGGACAGCAATCAGCCCCAGCATTTT
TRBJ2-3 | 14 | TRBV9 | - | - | CASSGLPGTDTQYF | TGTGCCAGCAGCGGACTACCCGGCACAGATACGCAGTATTTT
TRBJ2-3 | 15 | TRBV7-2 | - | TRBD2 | CASSLVSGRSNEQYF | TGTGCCAGCAGCTTAGTCAGCGGGAGGTCCAATGAGCAGTATTTT
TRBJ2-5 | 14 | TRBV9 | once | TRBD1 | CASSEGQGQETQYF | TGTGCCAGCAGCGAAGGACAGGGACAAGAGACCCAGTACTTC
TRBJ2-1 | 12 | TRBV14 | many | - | CASSPTINEQFF | TGTGCCAGCAGCCCGACTATAAATGAGCAGTTCTTC
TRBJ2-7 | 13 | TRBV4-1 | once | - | CASRGVNEGEQYF | TGCGCCAGCAGGGGGGTCAACGAAGGGGAGCAGTACTTC
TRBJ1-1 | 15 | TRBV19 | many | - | CASSPRGIWKTEAFF | TGTGCCAGTAGTCCGCGGGGGATCTGGAAGACTGAAGCTTTCTTT
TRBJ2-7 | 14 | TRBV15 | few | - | CATSRDRVNYEQYF | TGTGCCACCAGCAGAGATCGGGTGAACTACGAGCAGTACTTC
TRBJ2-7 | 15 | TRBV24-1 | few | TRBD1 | CATSEAGTGSYEQYF | TGTGCCACCAGTGAAGCCGGGACAGGGTCCTACGAGCAGTACTTC
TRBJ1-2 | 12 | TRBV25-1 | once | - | CASSDSRYGYTF | TGTGCCAGCTCCGACAGCCGCTATGGCTACACCTTC
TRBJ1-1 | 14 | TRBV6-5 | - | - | CASNYSRTSTEAFF | TGTGCCAGCAATTACTCGCGGACAAGCACTGAAGCTTTCTTT
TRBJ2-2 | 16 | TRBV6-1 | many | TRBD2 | CASSEAAGVLTGELFF | TGTGCCAGCAGTGAGGCAGCGGGAGTTCTCACCGGGGAGCTGTTTTTT
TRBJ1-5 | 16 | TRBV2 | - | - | CASSELGANGNQPQHF | TGTGCCAGCAGTGAACTTGGGGCAAATGGCAATCAGCCCCAGCATTTT
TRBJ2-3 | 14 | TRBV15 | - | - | CATSRAGTADTQYF | TGTGCCACCAGCAGAGCGGGAACCGCAGATACGCAGTATTTT
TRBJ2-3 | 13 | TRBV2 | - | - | CASAGKSTDTQYF | TGTGCCAGCGCCGGGAAGAGCACAGATACGCAGTATTTT
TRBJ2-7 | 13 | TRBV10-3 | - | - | CAISDGQTYEQYF | TGTGCCATCAGCGATGGGCAAACCTACGAGCAGTACTTC
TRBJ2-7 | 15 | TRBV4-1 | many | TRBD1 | CASSPADRGFDEQYF | TGCGCCAGCAGCCCTGCAGACAGGGGGTTCGACGAGCAGTACTTC
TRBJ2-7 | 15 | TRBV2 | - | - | CASSPAGGSSYEQYF | TGTGCCAGCAGTCCGGCCGGGGGCAGCTCCTATGAGCAGTACTTC
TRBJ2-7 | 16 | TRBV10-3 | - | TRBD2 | CAISGITSAKPSEQYF | TGTGCCATCAGTGGGATCACTAGCGCCAAACCTTCCGAGCAGTACTTC
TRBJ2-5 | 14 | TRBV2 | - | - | CASRWGQGRETQYF | TGTGCCAGCAGATGGGGGCAGGGGCGTGAGACCCAGTACTTC
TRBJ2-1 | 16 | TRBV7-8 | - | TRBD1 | CASSAPRTGLYNEQFF | TGTGCCAGCAGCGCGCCACGGACAGGACTTTACAATGAGCAGTTCTTC
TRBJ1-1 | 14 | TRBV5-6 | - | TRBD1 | CASSLVGQVTEAFF | TGTGCCAGCAGCTTGGTGGGACAGGTGACTGAAGCTTTCTTT
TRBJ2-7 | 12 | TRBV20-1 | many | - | CSARDIGIEQYF | TGCAGTGCTAGAGATATAGGGATCGAGCAGTACTTC
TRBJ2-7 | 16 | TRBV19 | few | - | CASSPGGDRGSYEQYF | TGTGCCAGTAGTCCCGGCGGGGATAGGGGCTCCTACGAGCAGTACTTC
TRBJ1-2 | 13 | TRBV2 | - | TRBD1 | CAIRQGRDYGYTF | TGTGCCATTAGACAGGGGAGGGACTATGGCTACACCTTC
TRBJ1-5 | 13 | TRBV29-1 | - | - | CSVVSGGNQPQHF | TGCAGCGTTGTATCGGGCGGCAATCAGCCCCAGCATTTT